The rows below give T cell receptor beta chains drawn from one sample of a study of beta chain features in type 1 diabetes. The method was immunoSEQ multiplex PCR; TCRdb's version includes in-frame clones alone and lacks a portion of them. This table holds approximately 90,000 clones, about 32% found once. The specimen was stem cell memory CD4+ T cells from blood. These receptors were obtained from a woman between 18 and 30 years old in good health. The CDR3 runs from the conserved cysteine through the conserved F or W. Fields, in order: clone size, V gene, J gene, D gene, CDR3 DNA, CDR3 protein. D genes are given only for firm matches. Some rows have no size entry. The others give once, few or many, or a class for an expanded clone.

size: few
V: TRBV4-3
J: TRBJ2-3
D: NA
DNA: TGCGCCAGCAGCCAAGGGCGCGGCTTCTCGGCATCGGATACGCAGTATTTT
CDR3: CASSQGRGFSASDTQYF

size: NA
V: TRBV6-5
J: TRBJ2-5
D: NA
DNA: TGTGCCAGCAGCCCGGACCCAGGGGAGACCCAGTACTTC
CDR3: CASSPDPGETQYF

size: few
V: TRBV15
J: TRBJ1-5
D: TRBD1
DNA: TGTGCCACCAGCAGAGATCGGGGACAGGGGGGGACTATCAGCACCCAGCATTTT
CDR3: CATSRDRGQGGTISTQHF

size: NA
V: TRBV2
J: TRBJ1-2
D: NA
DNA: TGTGCCAGCAGTGAAGACTTTGTGGGCGCGGGTGGCTACACCTTC
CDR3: CASSEDFVGAGGYTF

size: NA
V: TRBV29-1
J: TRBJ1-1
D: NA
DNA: TGCAGCGGAAACGGACAGTTGAACACTGAAGCTTTCTTT
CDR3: CSGNGQLNTEAFF

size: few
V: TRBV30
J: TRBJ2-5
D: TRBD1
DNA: TGTGCCTGGAGCTTGGGACAGGGGGCGTCTGAGACCCAGTACTTC
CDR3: CAWSLGQGASETQYF

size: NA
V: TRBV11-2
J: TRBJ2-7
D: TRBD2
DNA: TGTGCCAGCACCGTAGCGGGAGCCGGCTACGAGCAGTACTTC
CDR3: CASTVAGAGYEQYF

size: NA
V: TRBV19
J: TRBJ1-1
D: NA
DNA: TGTGCCAGTAGTCCCCAGGGCATAAGCACTGAAGCTTTCTTT
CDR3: CASSPQGISTEAFF

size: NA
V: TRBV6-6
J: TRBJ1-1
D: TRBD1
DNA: TGTGCCAGCAGTCCCCGACAGGGCTACACTGAAGCTTTCTTT
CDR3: CASSPRQGYTEAFF

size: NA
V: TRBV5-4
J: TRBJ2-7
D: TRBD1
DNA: TGTGCCAGCAGCTTGCAACAGGGGGTCCGCGAGCAGTACTTC
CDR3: CASSLQQGVREQYF

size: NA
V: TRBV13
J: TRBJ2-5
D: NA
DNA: TGTGCCAGCAGCTTCTCGGGGAATTACCAAGAGACCCAGTACTTC
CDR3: CASSFSGNYQETQYF

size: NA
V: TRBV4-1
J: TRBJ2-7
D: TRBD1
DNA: TGCGCCAGCAGCCATCCGGGACAGGGTACCAGGTACGAGCAGTACTTC
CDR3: CASSHPGQGTRYEQYF

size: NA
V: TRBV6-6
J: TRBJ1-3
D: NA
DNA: TGTGCCAGCAGTATACAGGCGAGCTCTGGAAACACCATATATTTT
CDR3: CASSIQASSGNTIYF

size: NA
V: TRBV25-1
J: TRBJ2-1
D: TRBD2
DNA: TGTGCCAGCAGTGTCCTAGCGGGGGACTCCTACAATGAGCAGTTCTTC
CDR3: CASSVLAGDSYNEQFF

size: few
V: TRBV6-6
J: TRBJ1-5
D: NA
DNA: TGTGCCAGCAAAAGACAGGCTAATCAGCCCCAGCATTTT
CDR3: CASKRQANQPQHF

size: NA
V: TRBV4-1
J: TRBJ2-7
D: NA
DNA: TGCGCCAGCAGCAAGGTCCCCCGGGGGGCATACTACGAGCAGTACTTC
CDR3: CASSKVPRGAYYEQYF

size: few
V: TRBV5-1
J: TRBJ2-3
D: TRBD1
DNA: TGCGCCAGCAGCACCGACAGGGGCACAGATACGCAGTATTTT
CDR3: CASSTDRGTDTQYF

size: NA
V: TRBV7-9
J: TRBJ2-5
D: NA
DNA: TGTGCCAGCAGGTCCGAGCCACAAGAGACCCAGTACTTC
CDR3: CASRSEPQETQYF

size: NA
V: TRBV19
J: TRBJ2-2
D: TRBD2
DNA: TGTGCCAGTAGTAATAGCGGGAGGGGGACCGGGGAGCTGTTTTTT
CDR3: CASSNSGRGTGELFF

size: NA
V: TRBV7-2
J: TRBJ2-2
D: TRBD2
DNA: TGTGCCAGCGGAGGACTAGCGGGCACCGGGGAGCTGTTTTTT
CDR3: CASGGLAGTGELFF

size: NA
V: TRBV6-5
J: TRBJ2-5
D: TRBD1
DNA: TGTGCCAGCAGTCACGGACAGGGGCGGGAGACCCAGTACTTC
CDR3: CASSHGQGRETQYF

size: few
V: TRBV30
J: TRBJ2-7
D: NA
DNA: TGTGCCTGGAGTGTTGGACTCTCTTCCGAGCAGTACTTC
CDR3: CAWSVGLSSEQYF

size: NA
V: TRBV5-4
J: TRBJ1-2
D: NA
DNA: TGTGCCAGCAGCTTGGACAGTCTCTATGGCTACACCTTC
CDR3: CASSLDSLYGYTF

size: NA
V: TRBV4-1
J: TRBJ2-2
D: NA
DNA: TGTGCCAGCAGCCAAGAGACAGGGAACACCGGGGAGCTGTTTTTT
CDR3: CASSQETGNTGELFF

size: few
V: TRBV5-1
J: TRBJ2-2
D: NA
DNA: TGCGCCAGCAGCTTGTTAGCAGGGGCAAGGTTCGGGGAGCTGTTTTTT
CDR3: CASSLLAGARFGELFF

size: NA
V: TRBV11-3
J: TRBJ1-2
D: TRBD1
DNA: TGTGCCAGCAGCCCCGGACAGGGATTAAACTATGGCTACACCTTC
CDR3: CASSPGQGLNYGYTF

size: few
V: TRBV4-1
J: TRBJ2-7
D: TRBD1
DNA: TGCGCCAGCAGCCAGCCCACCGGGACAGGGTTCCACGAGCAGTACTTC
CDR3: CASSQPTGTGFHEQYF

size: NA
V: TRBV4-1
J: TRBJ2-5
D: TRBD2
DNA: TGCGCCAGCAGCCCGGGGACTAGCGGGTTCACTTTACAAGAGACCCAGTACTTC
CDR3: CASSPGTSGFTLQETQYF

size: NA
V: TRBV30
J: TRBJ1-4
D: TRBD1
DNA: TGTGCCCGGTCGACAGGGCTTACTAATGAAAAACTGTTTTTT
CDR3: CARSTGLTNEKLFF

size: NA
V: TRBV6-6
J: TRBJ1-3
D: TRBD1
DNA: TGTGCCAGCAGTACCCGAGGGACAGGGGGAAACACCATATATTTT
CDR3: CASSTRGTGGNTIYF

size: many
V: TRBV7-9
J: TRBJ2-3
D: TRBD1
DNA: TGTGCCAGCAGACTAACAGGGGGGACAGATACGCAGTATTTT
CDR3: CASRLTGGTDTQYF

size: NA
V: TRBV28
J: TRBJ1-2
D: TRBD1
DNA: TGTGCCAGCAGTAGATACGAACCGGGACAGATACATGGCTACACCTTC
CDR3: CASSRYEPGQIHGYTF

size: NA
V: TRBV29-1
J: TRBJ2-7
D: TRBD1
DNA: TGCAGCGTACAAAACAGGGGGCTGGTAAGCGAGCAGTACTTC
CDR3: CSVQNRGLVSEQYF

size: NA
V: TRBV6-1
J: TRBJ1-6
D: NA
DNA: TGTGCCAGCAGTGACAACAGCAGTCCCCTCCACTTT
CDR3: CASSDNSSPLHF

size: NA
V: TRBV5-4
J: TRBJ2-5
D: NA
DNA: TGTGCCAGCAGCTTGGCCGGGAAGGGAGTGGAGACCCAGTACTTC
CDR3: CASSLAGKGVETQYF